Shown below are 16 T cell receptor beta chains from a single sample sequenced in a study of blood T cell repertoires in COVID-19. The assay was immunoSEQ multiplex PCR, and TCRdb's table has in-frame clones only and misses some. The sample has over 100,000 clones; roughly 88% are singletons. Sequenced input: peripheral blood. The receptor set was obtained from a man between 45 and 60 years old with acute or convalescent COVID-19.

The V and J genes are TRBV24-1 and TRBJ2-7; 9 bases line up with TRBD2. Germline loops: CDR1 KGHDR, CDR2 SFDVKD. Trimming cost V 5 bases and J 5 bases; bases outside gene matches: 6. This CDR3 is built from 14 residues. The CDR3 DNA reads TGTGCCACCAGTGGTAGCGGGGGCCAGGACGAGCAGTACTTC. This codes for CATSGSGGQDEQYF.

The chain joins TRBV5-4 to TRBJ1-3; D unresolved. Germline V lookup: CDR1 SGHNT, CDR2 YYREEE (reference sequence). Trimming shortened V by 0 bases and J by 2 bases, and 6 bases separated the two germline ends. The CDR3 has 14 residues. This CDR3 is CASSLGTTGNTIYF. The CDR3 nucleotides are TGTGCCAGCAGCTTGGGGACTACTGGAAACACCATATATTTT.

The chain links TRBV6-2 or TRBV6-3 to TRBJ1-2; D possibly corresponds to TRBD1 (5 bases). This CDR3 is 18 amino acids long. Trimming took 4 bases from V and 3 from J, leaving 24 bases between them. The germline gives CDR1 MNHEY, CDR2 SVGEGT. In DNA, the CDR3 is TGTGCCAGCAGTTTCCCGCCACTCTCGGGGCGGGGAGACTATGGCTACACCTTC. It encodes CASSFPPLSGRGDYGYTF.

The sample holds a few counts of this clone. This chain joins TRBV6-4 and TRBJ2-2; maybe TRBD1 (7 bases). V was clipped by 5 bases and J by 5 bases, with 12 bases between them. There are 14 residues in the CDR3. The germline gives CDR1 MRHNA, CDR2 SNTAGT. The CDR3: CASSKTGTTGELFF. Here the CDR3 DNA reads TGTGCCAGCAGTAAGACAGGGACTACCGGGGAGCTGTTTTTT.

The genes are TRBV30 and TRBJ1-5; tentatively, D is TRBD1 (5 bases). This CDR3 comprises 13 residues. Germline CDR1 reads GTSNPN; CDR2 reads SVGIG (reference sequence). V dropped 1 base and J dropped 7 bases, with 11 bases sitting between them. The CDR3 nucleotides read TGTGCCTGGAGTGCCGGGGGAAAACAGCCCCAGCATTTT. It yields the protein CAWSAGGKQPQHF.

The J gene is TRBJ1-6, the V gene TRBV2, with TRBD1 identical over 7 bases. The CDR3 loop spans 12 amino acids. Germline-derived CDR1 and CDR2 are SNHLY and FYNNEI. V was clipped by 8 bases and J by 7 bases; unmatched bases: 2. The CDR3 bases are TGTGCCAGCGGGGACAGCAATTCACCCCTCCACTTT. Its translation: CASGDSNSPLHF.

The rearrangement links TRBV3-1 (or the pseudogene TRBV3-2) to TRBJ1-2; unclear D gene. The CDR3 loop spans 16 amino acids. Germline V gives CDR1 LGHDT, CDR2 YNNKEL (reference sequence). With 1 base removed from V and 4 bases from J, the gap between germline ends came to 16 bases. The CDR3 DNA sequence: TGTGCCAGCAGCCAAGGATCGGGAGGACTGAGCTATGGCTACACCTTC. It yields the protein CASSQGSGGLSYGYTF.

In this sample, this clone turned up a few times. V and J are TRBV5-1 and TRBJ1-1, with 9 bases fitting TRBD1. V lost 4 bases to trimming and J lost 8 bases; unmatched junction nucleotides: 6. There are 13 residues in the CDR3. Germline assignment: CDR1 SGHRS and CDR2 YFSETQ. The CDR3 DNA reads as TGCGCCAGCAGCCCATCCGGGACAGGGGAAGCTTTCTTT. It is translated as CASSPSGTGEAFF.

This clone appeared once. This chain connects TRBV11-2 to TRBJ2-7; 8 bases are a match to TRBD2. From germline, CDR1 is SGHAT and CDR2 FQNNGV. The junction had 5 bases not matched to a gene; V was cut back by 7 bases and J by 0 bases. The CDR3 contains 14 residues. For the CDR3, the DNA is TGTGCCAGCAAGCGGGGGCGAAGCTCCTACGAGCAGTACTTC. It codes for CASKRGRSSYEQYF.

The V and J genes are TRBV3-1 (or the pseudogene TRBV3-2) and TRBJ2-4; 8 bases map to TRBD1. CDR1 is LGHDT, CDR2 YNNKEL, per germline (reference sequence). After removal of 4 bases from V and 3 bases from J, the junction contained 17 bases not matched to a gene. The CDR3 runs to 19 residues. This CDR3 reads CASSRDGGPNRGYKNIQYF. CDR3 nucleotide sequence: TGTGCCAGCAGCCGTGATGGGGGCCCAAACAGGGGGTACAAAAACATTCAGTACTTC.

The chain combines TRBV11-2 with TRBJ2-2; 8 nucleotides align to TRBD1. CDR3 length equals 15 residues. Germline-derived CDR1 and CDR2 are SGHAT and FQNNGV. V trimming: 4 bases; J trimming: 5 bases; junction bases outside the gene matches: 6. This CDR3 reads CASSSLQGVTGELFF. The CDR3 region has the DNA TGTGCCAGCAGCTCCTTACAGGGGGTTACCGGGGAGCTGTTTTTT.

The chain has TRBV14 and TRBJ2-1; 11 nucleotides match TRBD2. After removal of 5 bases from V and 8 bases from J, the junction contained 8 bases not matched to a gene. The CDR3 sequence is 15 residues long. Looked up from germline, CDR1 is SGHDN and CDR2 is FVKESK. DNA for the CDR3: TGTGCCAGCAGCAGGGTAGCGGGAGGGAAAGATGAGCAGTTCTTC. This encodes CASSRVAGGKDEQFF.

The rearrangement uses TRBV10-1 and TRBJ1-1; TRBD1 might be the D (6 bases). The CDR3 is 13 amino acids. Germline V gene data show CDR1 as WNHNN and CDR2 as SYGVQD (reference sequence). Trimming took off 7 bases at V and 1 base at J, with 10 bases between the two ends. CDR3 region: CASTGQGNTEAFF. In DNA form, the CDR3 reads TGCGCCAGCACGGGACAAGGGAACACTGAAGCTTTCTTT.

The gene calls are TRBV5-1 and TRBJ1-3; 8 nucleotides line up with TRBD1. Germline trimming cut 6 bases from V and 3 bases from J; bases unmatched to any gene: 5. CDR1 SGHRS and CDR2 YFSETQ come from the germline V gene. This CDR3 is built from 14 residues. CDR3 loop: CASTPGTGGNTIYF. The CDR3 nucleotides are TGCGCCAGCACCCCCGGGACAGGTGGAAACACCATATATTTT. The complete variable domain, with remaining parts taken from reference TRBV5-1 and TRBJ1-3, reads KAGVTQTPRYLIKTRGQQVTLSCSPISGHRSVSWYQQTPGQGLQFLFEYFSETQRNKGNFPGRFSGRQFSNSRSEMNVSTLELGDSALYLCASTPGTGGNTIYFGEGSWLTVV.

This chain joins TRBV20-1 and TRBJ2-1, with D hard to call. Deletions cut 2 bases from V and 7 bases from J, with 6 bases between. The CDR3 extends over 11 amino acids. Germline lookup yields CDR1 DFQATT and CDR2 SNEGSKA (reference sequence). The CDR3, as DNA: TGCAGTGCTAGAAATAATAATGAGCAGTTCTTC. Amino acids: CSARNNNEQFF.

The chain recombines TRBV20-1 with TRBJ1-5, with D possibly TRBD1 on 5 matching bases. V lost 3 bases and J 3 bases, leaving 9 bases between the germline ends. Germline V gene lookup returns CDR1 DFQATT and CDR2 SNEGSKA (reference sequence). The CDR3 has 13 amino acids. The CDR3 here is CSASVGLNQPQHF. CDR3 sequence (DNA): TGCAGTGCTAGTGTGGGACTCAATCAGCCCCAGCATTTT.